These 7 T cell receptor beta chains were all obtained from the same sample, sequenced in a study of blood T cell repertoires in COVID-19. The repertoire was sequenced with immunoSEQ multiplex PCR; TCRdb's copy has only in-frame clones and lacks some. The table includes tens of thousands of clones, 88% detected once. The sequenced material came from peripheral blood. Receptors originate from a man in his 70s with acute or convalescent COVID-19.

This chain links TRBV30 with TRBJ2-1; no clear D. Deletions cut 1 base from V and 10 bases from J, with 17 bases between. Germline V gene lookup returns CDR1 GTSNPN and CDR2 SVGIG (reference sequence). The CDR3 consists of 14 residues. The CDR3 loop reads CAWSDGYRFGEQFF. The CDR3 nucleotides read TGTGCCTGGAGTGATGGGTATAGGTTCGGGGAGCAGTTCTTC.

Only one count was recorded for this clone. The V gene is TRBV6-5, the J gene TRBJ1-2; D is perhaps TRBD1 (5 bases). Looked up from germline, CDR1 is MNHEY and CDR2 is SVGAGI. CDR3 size: 13 residues. The V end lost 6 bases, the J end lost 4 bases, and 12 bases lay between the germline ends. CDR3 in DNA: TGTGCCAGCAGCGCAGACAGCTTCTATGGCTACACCTTC. Protein product: CASSADSFYGYTF.

The CDR3 region is CAWRQGPLFGQYF. CDR3 coding DNA: TGTGCCTGGCGACAGGGGCCTCTGTTCGGGCAGTACTTC. The chain joins TRBV30 to TRBJ2-7; 8 nucleotides line up with TRBD1. This CDR3 is 13 amino acids long. The V gene's germline CDR1 is GTSNPN and CDR2 SVGIG (reference sequence). Trimming removed 5 bases from V and 9 bases from J; junction bases left unmatched: 12.

This chain links TRBV7-2 with TRBJ1-2; D unresolved. CDR3 length: 13 residues. With 0 bases removed from V and 10 bases from J, the gap between germline ends came to 12 bases. CDR1 and CDR2 from the germline V gene are SGHTA and FQGNSA. The CDR3 coding sequence is TGTGCCAGCAGCTTAGCGAGCGGGGTTGACTACACCTTC. Encoded protein: CASSLASGVDYTF.

V and J are TRBV3-1 (or the pseudogene TRBV3-2) and TRBJ2-1; 8 nucleotides align to TRBD2. CDR3 length equals 16 residues. Trimming at V came to 1 base and at J to 8 bases, leaving 10 bases not matched to a gene. Looked up from germline, CDR1 is LGHDT and CDR2 is YNNKEL (reference sequence). CDR3: CASSQVGRGGRDEQFF. The DNA for the CDR3 is TGTGCCAGCAGCCAAGTAGGCCGGGGGGGCCGGGATGAGCAGTTCTTC.

The genes are TRBV7-9 and TRBJ1-1; D uncertain. With 2 bases removed from V and 5 bases from J, the gap between germline ends came to 6 bases. The germline CDR1 and CDR2 sequences are SEHNR and FQNEAQ (reference sequence). The CDR3 is 12 residues long. The CDR3 spells CASSLTNTEAFF. CDR3 in DNA: TGTGCCAGCAGCTTAACAAATACTGAAGCTTTCTTT.

The chain employs TRBV15 and TRBJ2-7; TRBD1 aligns across 8 bases. The CDR3 is 14 amino acids. The germline V gene encodes CDR1 LNHNV and CDR2 YYDKDF (reference sequence). J gave up 2 bases and V 8 bases, and 8 bases lay outside the gene matches. CDR3 residues: CATSTGTGPYEQYF. The CDR3 bases are TGTGCCACCTCCACCGGGACAGGTCCCTACGAGCAGTACTTC.